These 26 T cell receptor beta chains came from one sample sequenced in a study of T-cell reconstitution after alpha-beta-depleted transplantation in children. It was with unique molecular identifiers that the TCRbeta library was prepared. MiXCR was run by TCRdb on the PCR reads, yielding one entry per CDR3 protein. This sample yields about 460,000 distinct CDR3 sequences, of which about 10% are seen a single time; 14% belongs to the top ten. Sequenced here: PBMCs, mostly from graft donor cells, sampled 180 days after TCRalphabeta/CD19-depleted stem cell transplant. Every receptor here comes from a female patient aged 2-9 years who had a stem cell transplant for aplastic anemia, so the T cells may come from the graft donor.

This clonotype occurred many times. The chain carries TRBV5-5 and TRBJ2-7; 8 bases agree with TRBD2. The V gene end was trimmed by 0 bases and the J gene end by 6 bases; junction bases not matched to a gene: 5. Germline loops: CDR1 SGHKS, CDR2 YYEKEE (reference sequence). This CDR3 has 14 amino acids. CDR3 nucleotide sequence: TGTGCCAGCAGCTTGGAGTCGGGGGGGTCCGAGCAGTACTTC. Encoded protein: CASSLESGGSEQYF.

Concerning this clonotype: The junction does not match germline at one end; this may be a read error. The chain has TRBV7-2 and TRBJ2-5; 12 nucleotides match TRBD1. Per germline, CDR1 SGHTA and CDR2 FQGNSA. This CDR3 is built from 16 residues. The CDR3 spells CASSVAGTGGVRTQYF. The CDR3 nucleotides read TGTGCCAGCAGCGTAGCCGGGACAGGGGGCGTTAGGACCCAGTACTTC.

For the CDR3, the DNA is TGCGCCAGCAGCGGGGGACTCCGAGCCAACTCCTACAATGAGCAGTTCTTC. Protein: CASSGGLRANSYNEQFF. The rearrangement joins TRBV5-1 to TRBJ2-1, with a weak D call TRBD2 (6 bases). CDR3 length equals 17 residues. Trimming left V 4 bases short and J 0 bases short, with 17 bases between. Per the germline V gene, CDR1 is SGHRS and CDR2 is YFSETQ.

This clonotype came up a few times. The chain joins TRBV18 to TRBJ2-2; D gene ambiguous. This CDR3 has 15 amino acids. CDR1 KGHSH and CDR2 LQKENI come from the germline V gene. Trimming cost V 2 bases and J 3 bases, with 10 bases left between them. The CDR3 spells CASSPRALDTGELFF. The CDR3 bases are TGTGCCAGCTCACCAAGGGCTTTGGACACCGGGGAGCTGTTTTTT.

This clonotype was counted between two and nine times. This chain uses TRBV6-5 with TRBJ2-3, with 8 bases fitting TRBD1. Germline V gene sequence: CDR1 MNHEY, CDR2 SVGAGI. V lost 7 bases and J lost 0; bases outside the gene matches: 15. The CDR3 length is 18 residues. This CDR3 reads CASTELRGQGSSTDTQYF. In nucleotides, the CDR3 is TGTGCCAGCACCGAACTTCGAGGACAGGGTTCTAGCACAGATACGCAGTATTTT.

A few counts support this clonotype. CDR3 region: CASSRLVAPYEQYF. For the CDR3, the DNA is TGTGCCAGCAGCCGATTGGTAGCACCCTACGAGCAGTACTTC. This chain joins TRBV9 and TRBJ2-7; D not certain. The CDR3 consists of 14 residues. Germline CDR1 SGDLS, CDR2 YYNGEE. Between the trimmed V and J ends, which lost 4 bases and 2 bases, there was a span of 13 bases.

The table lists this clonotype with a few counts. The chain uses TRBV18 and TRBJ1-1; unclear D gene. The CDR3 spans 15 residues. Germline V gene data show CDR1 as KGHSH and CDR2 as LQKENI. V lost 5 bases and J 2 bases, leaving 15 bases between the germline ends. The CDR3 is CASSDLRVGNTEAFF. The CDR3 nucleotides are TGTGCCAGCTCAGACCTGAGAGTGGGAAACACTGAAGCTTTCTTT.

The J gene is TRBJ2-1, the V gene TRBV4-3; 11 bases map to TRBD2. Losses at the gene ends were 0 bases for V and 2 bases for J; bases not matched to a gene: 0. The CDR3 is 16 amino acids. Germline CDR1 reads LGHNA; CDR2 reads YSLEER. The CDR3 reads CASSQEGLAAYNEQFF. CDR3 DNA sequence: TGCGCCAGCAGCCAAGAGGGACTAGCGGCCTACAATGAGCAGTTCTTC.

Ten or more counts support this clonotype. The chain joins TRBV7-9 to TRBJ2-7, with TRBD1 matching over 9 bases. V lost 8 bases to trimming and J lost 6 bases; unmatched junction nucleotides: 8. The CDR3 covers 13 residues. Germline lookup yields CDR1 SEHNR and CDR2 FQNEAQ (reference sequence). CDR3 nucleotides: TGTGCCAGCTCAACAGGGGGCGCCTTCGAGCAGTACTTC. Translation gives CASSTGGAFEQYF.

V and J are TRBV7-2 and TRBJ2-7; D might be TRBD1 or TRBD2, each matching 5 bases. CDR1 is SGHTA and CDR2 is FQGNSA in the germline V gene. The V gene lost 2 bases and the J gene lost 1 base, with 12 bases spanning the gap. The CDR3 is 15 amino acids. The CDR3 is CASSLRGQGSYEQYV. DNA for the CDR3: TGTGCCAGCAGCTTAAGAGGGCAGGGATCCTACGAGCAGTACGTC.

In its sample, this clonotype was seen a few times. The V and J genes are TRBV7-6 and TRBJ1-1, with 8 bases that match TRBD1. V trimming: 1 base; J trimming: 2 bases; junction bases outside the gene matches: 3. In germline, CDR1 is SGHVS, CDR2 FNYEAQ. The CDR3 sequence is 15 residues long. As DNA, the CDR3 is TGTGCCAGCAGCTTAGGTACAGGGGGTAACACTGAAGCTTTCTTT. Translated: CASSLGTGGNTEAFF.

The chain joins TRBV29-1 to TRBJ2-7, with 10 bases that match TRBD2. The CDR3 loop spans 13 amino acids. Unmatched junction bases numbered 1, after V lost 3 bases and J lost 2 bases. The germline V gene encodes CDR1 SQVTM and CDR2 ANQGSEA. The CDR3 is CSVELAGAYEQYF. CDR3 bases: TGCAGCGTTGAGCTAGCGGGAGCCTACGAGCAGTACTTC.

Details on this clonotype: Its ends do not fully match the called genes, so a read error is possible. This rearrangement joins TRBV5-6 to TRBJ2-3; 7 positions agree with TRBD1. Germline assignment: CDR1 SGHDT and CDR2 YYEEEE. CDR3 length: 15 amino acids. CDR3: CAISPGQVRTDTQYF. CDR3 nucleotide sequence: TGTGCCATCAGCCCCGGACAGGTTCGCACAGATACGCAGTATTTT.

The V call is TRBV28, the J call TRBJ2-7, with D unresolved. V lost 5 bases to trimming and J lost 3 bases, with 14 bases between them. Per germline, CDR1 MDHEN and CDR2 SYDVKM. The CDR3 consists of 14 residues. The CDR3 sequence: CASSPQDDNYEQYV. The CDR3 coding sequence is TGTGCCAGCAGTCCCCAGGACGATAACTACGAGCAGTACGTC.

This clonotype showed up just a few times. The chain employs TRBV7-2 and TRBJ2-2; no reliable D call. CDR1 and CDR2 (germline): SGHTA, FQGNSA. V dropped 1 base and J dropped 5 bases, with 8 bases sitting between them. This CDR3 comprises 14 residues. In DNA form, the CDR3 reads TGTGCCAGCAGCTTAGTGGTGGGGACCGGGGAGCTGTTTTTT. Its translation: CASSLVVGTGELFF. Supplemented by reference TRBV7-2 and TRBJ2-2, the full variable domain reads GAGVSQSPSNKVTEKGKDVELRCDPISGHTALYWYRQSLGQGLEFLIYFQGNSAPDKSGLPSDRFSAERTGGSVSTLTIQRTQQEDSAVYLCASSLVVGTGELFFGEGSRLTVL.

This clonotype was seen a handful of times. The chain has TRBV27 and TRBJ1-2; 8 bases line up with TRBD1. The CDR3 runs to 13 residues. The germline CDR1 and CDR2 sequences are MNHEY and SMNVEV (reference sequence). Trimming cost V 5 bases and J 7 bases; bases outside gene matches: 6. As DNA, the CDR3 is TGTGCCAGCAGTGACAGGGGTTCCCTTGGCTACACCTTC. This gives the protein CASSDRGSLGYTF.

In this sample, this clonotype turned up a few times. The V call is TRBV20-1, the J call TRBJ1-1; 7 bases map to TRBD1. Germline CDR1 is DFQATT and CDR2 is SNEGSKA (reference sequence). This CDR3 region has 16 residues. With 3 bases clipped from V and 0 bases from J, the junction kept 10 bases outside the gene matches. CDR3: CSARRDSTGMNTEAFF. CDR3 sequence (DNA): TGCAGTGCTAGGAGAGATTCGACAGGGATGAACACTGAAGCTTTCTTT.

This chain links TRBV11-2 with TRBJ2-7; 9 positions agree with TRBD2. From germline, CDR1 is SGHAT and CDR2 FQNNGV. The ends lost 5 bases at V and 8 bases at J; junction bases unmatched: 13. The CDR3 covers 15 residues. This chain's CDR3 is CASSGPGLALSKQYV. The CDR3 coding sequence is TGTGCCAGCAGCGGTCCGGGACTAGCTTTATCGAAGCAGTACGTC.

This clonotype showed up many times. CDR3 in DNA: TGTGCCAGCAGCTCCGGACTAGCGGGAGTGATTAACGAGCAGTACTTC. Amino acids: CASSSGLAGVINEQYF. This rearrangement joins TRBV7-9 to TRBJ2-7, with TRBD2 matching over 13 bases. V shed 4 bases and J 5 bases; nucleotides not matched to a gene: 8. CDR1 and CDR2 (germline): SEHNR, FQNEAQ (reference sequence). The CDR3 totals 16 residues.

The chain employs TRBV24-1 and TRBJ2-1; tentatively, D is TRBD1 (5 bases). This CDR3 region has 15 residues. V was pared by 3 bases and J by 0 bases, with 8 bases between. CDR1 and CDR2 (germline): KGHDR, SFDVKD. The CDR3 DNA is TGTGCCACCAGTGATCGAGACAGCTCCTACAATGAGCAGTTCTTC. Translated: CATSDRDSSYNEQFF.

This clonotype was recorded many times. This chain connects TRBV28 to TRBJ2-1; D is uncertain. The V end lost 6 bases, the J end lost 6 bases, and 18 bases lay between the germline ends. CDR1 and CDR2 (germline): MDHEN, SYDVKM. The CDR3 runs 15 residues. For the CDR3, the DNA is TGTGCCAGCAGCCCGGCCGGAGATCTTCTCAATGAGCAGTTCTTC. It yields the protein CASSPAGDLLNEQFF.

This chain uses TRBV27 with TRBJ2-3, with no clear D. The CDR3 covers 15 residues. Germline CDR1 MNHEY, CDR2 SMNVEV (reference sequence). V was trimmed by 1 base and J by 2 bases, leaving 10 bases between them. The chain's CDR3 is CASSLYGQFTDTQYF. The CDR3 nucleotides are TGTGCCAGCAGTTTATATGGCCAATTCACAGATACGCAGTATTTT.

The chain carries TRBV29-1 and TRBJ1-1; perhaps TRBD1 as D (5 bases). The V and J ends lost 6 bases and 5 bases respectively, with 10 bases between them. CDR3 length equals 11 residues. Germline CDR1 reads SQVTM; CDR2 reads ANQGSEA. CDR3 protein: CSVRDGTEAFF. Here the CDR3 DNA reads TGCAGCGTCCGGGACGGTACTGAAGCTTTCTTT.

This clonotype was seen a handful of times. As DNA, the CDR3 is TGCAGTGCTAGAATACCGGGACTAGACGGAGAGACCCAGTACTTC. As protein: CSARIPGLDGETQYF. The chain is built from TRBV20-1 and TRBJ2-5, with 8 bases that match TRBD2. V trimming: 2 bases; J trimming: 4 bases; junction bases outside the gene matches: 9. Germline lookup yields CDR1 DFQATT and CDR2 SNEGSKA (reference sequence). The CDR3 contains 15 residues.

V usage is TRBV9 and J usage is TRBJ2-3; D is perhaps TRBD2 (5 bases). The CDR3 loop spans 15 amino acids. Germline values: CDR1 SGDLS, CDR2 YYNGEE. Between the trimmed V and J ends, which lost 3 bases and 2 bases, there was a span of 13 bases. CDR3 bases: TGTGCCAGCAGCGCCATAGCGACGACCACAGATACGCAGTATTTT. Translating it yields CASSAIATTTDTQYF.

A few counts support this clonotype. This CDR3 reads CASSDSRRAPYEQYF. The CDR3 region has the DNA TGTGCCAGCAGTGACTCGCGGAGGGCACCCTACGAGCAGTACTTC. The rearrangement joins TRBV25-1 to TRBJ2-7, with a tentative D call TRBD2 (6 bases). V was clipped by 3 bases and J by 2 bases, with 14 bases between them. The CDR3 has 15 amino acids. Germline lookup yields CDR1 MGHDK and CDR2 SYGVNS.